Following are 20 T cell receptor beta chains from one sample sequenced in a study of CD8+CD57+ T cells in acquired aplastic anemia. TCR beta VDJ and CDR3 were profiled, and genomic DNA was the template. TCRdb re-called the reads through MiXCR, storing one row per CDR3 protein. This table has around 51,000 distinct CDR3 sequences, about 78% appearing once. Sequencing was performed on sorted CD4+, CD8+, or CD8+CD57+ T cells (not recorded which) from PBMCs. These receptors were obtained from a human donor in good health, serving as a control.

This clonotype was found once. The V and J genes are TRBV29-1 and TRBJ1-2, with 11 bases fitting TRBD1. Germline CDR1 is SQVTM and CDR2 is ANQGSEA. V lost 7 bases to trimming and J lost 2 bases; unmatched junction nucleotides: 3. CDR3 length: 13 amino acids. DNA for the CDR3: TGCAGCGCCGGACAGGGGGCGAACTATGGCTACACCTTC. It translates to CSAGQGANYGYTF.

In the case of this clonotype: Without the conserved terminal phenylalanine or tryptophan, this CDR3 likely stems from a read error. The CDR3 reads CASSLDVRRVGNIIYL. In DNA, the CDR3 is TGTGCCAGCAGCTTAGACGTCCGGCGAGTGGGAAACATCATATATCTT. The chain couples TRBV7-8 to TRBJ1-3; D remains ambiguous. Germline V CDR1 and CDR2: SGHVS, FQNEAQ. This CDR3 has 16 residues.

The CDR3 DNA follows: TGCGCCAGCAGTGCCGACCAGAACACTGAAGCTTTCTTT. This codes for CASSADQNTEAFF. This chain links TRBV10-1 with TRBJ1-1; no clear D gene. Germline CDR1 is WNHNN and CDR2 is SYGVQD (reference sequence). V lost 4 bases, J lost 1 base, and 7 bases lay in between. CDR3 length: 13 amino acids.

The chain links TRBV9 to TRBJ1-1; 10 bases are shared with TRBD1. V was clipped by 3 bases and J by 6 bases; unmatched bases: 8. CDR3 size: 15 residues. Germline assignment: CDR1 SGDLS and CDR2 YYNGEE. This CDR3 is CASSGGTGEGSEAFF. CDR3 DNA: TGTGCCAGCAGCGGGGGGACAGGGGAAGGGTCTGAAGCTTTCTTT.

The chain uses TRBV28 and TRBJ2-7; perhaps TRBD2 as D (7 bases). CDR1 is MDHEN, CDR2 SYDVKM, per germline. V was clipped by 4 bases and J by 4 bases, with 11 bases between them. The CDR3 is made up of 13 amino acids. For the CDR3, the DNA is TGTGCCAGCAGTTCAAGCGGGACATACGAGCAGTACTTC. It translates to CASSSSGTYEQYF.

The chain uses TRBV20-1 and TRBJ1-1; no reliable D call. The germline CDR1 and CDR2 sequences are DFQATT and SNEGSKA (reference sequence). V lost 6 bases to trimming and J lost 10 bases, with 15 bases between them. This CDR3 comprises 11 residues. CDR3 nucleotides: TGCAGTGCCTTCATCCACTCGGCAGCTTTCTTT. Translation gives CSAFIHSAAFF.

This chain joins TRBV19 and TRBJ1-6; possibly TRBD1 for D (5 bases). V lost 6 bases and J 7 bases, leaving 7 bases between the germline ends. The CDR3 covers 12 residues. In germline, CDR1 is LNHDA, CDR2 SQIVND (reference sequence). The CDR3 DNA is TGTGCCAGTAGCGACAGAAATTCACCCCTCCACTTT. It specifies CASSDRNSPLHF.

V gene TRBV29-1 combines with J gene TRBJ2-2, with 12 nucleotides matching TRBD2. V lost 7 bases, J lost 4 bases, and 4 bases stayed unmatched. The CDR3 length is 14 residues. Germline V gene data show CDR1 as SQVTM and CDR2 as ANQGSEA. The CDR3: CSGLAGEGTGELFF. The CDR3 DNA sequence: TGCAGCGGACTAGCGGGAGAGGGCACCGGGGAGCTGTTTTTT.

This chain uses TRBV2 with TRBJ1-2; D call uncertain. CDR1 and CDR2 (germline): SNHLY, FYNNEI. CDR3 length equals 13 residues. The germline V and J ends were trimmed by 5 bases and 8 bases, with 15 bases remaining between them. The CDR3 sequence is CASSRTGGDGYTF. The DNA of the CDR3 is TGTGCCAGCAGTAGAACGGGAGGTGACGGCTACACCTTC.

The chain has TRBV2 and TRBJ2-7; no reliable D call. The V and J ends lost 8 bases and 2 bases respectively, with 10 bases between them. CDR1 is SNHLY and CDR2 is FYNNEI in the germline V gene. The CDR3 is 12 residues long. The CDR3 coding sequence is TGTGCCAGCTCCAGTTCCACCTACGAGCAGTACTTC. Its translation: CASSSSTYEQYF.

The V call is TRBV25-1, the J call TRBJ2-1; D uncertain. CDR3 size: 11 residues. Germline-derived CDR1 and CDR2 are MGHDK and SYGVNS. The V end was cut by 4 bases, the J end by 5 bases, with 3 bases between. The CDR3 DNA follows: TGTGCCAGCAGTGCACACAATGAGCAGTTCTTC. Amino acids: CASSAHNEQFF.

A few counts support this clonotype. The gene calls are TRBV10-3 and TRBJ1-1, with no clear D. Trimming took 2 bases from V and 1 from J, leaving 5 bases between them. This CDR3 contains 13 residues. Germline V gene lookup returns CDR1 ENHRY and CDR2 SYGVKD. Written as DNA, the CDR3 is TGTGCCATCAGTGAGGCCCAGAACACTGAAGCTTTCTTT. Translating it yields CAISEAQNTEAFF.

By share, this clonotype ranks as medium-sized. This chain uses TRBV2 with TRBJ2-7; D possibly corresponds to TRBD2 (6 bases). V was shortened by 2 bases and J by 2 bases, with 13 bases between the two germline ends. Germline lookup yields CDR1 SNHLY and CDR2 FYNNEI. The CDR3 sequence is 15 residues long. CDR3 region: CASSERGTLAYEQYF. In DNA, the CDR3 is TGTGCCAGCAGTGAACGGGGGACTCTAGCCTACGAGCAGTACTTC.

This sequence joins TRBV7-9 and TRBJ1-4; 7 bases align to TRBD1. J lost 6 bases, V lost 4 bases, and 5 bases had no gene match. CDR3 length: 14 amino acids. In germline, CDR1 is SEHNR, CDR2 FQNEAQ (reference sequence). For the CDR3, the DNA is TGTGCCAGCAGCTCTGGGACAGACTATGAAAAACTGTTTTTT. Its translation: CASSSGTDYEKLFF.

This chain links TRBV5-1 with TRBJ2-3, with 10 bases matching TRBD1. V was pared by 4 bases and J by 2 bases, with 7 bases of the junction left unmatched. The germline gives CDR1 SGHRS, CDR2 YFSETQ. The CDR3 runs 16 residues. The CDR3: CASSPRDRGYTDTQYF. The CDR3 nucleotides read TGCGCCAGCAGCCCGCGGGACAGGGGTTACACAGATACGCAGTATTTT.

The chain is built from TRBV2 and TRBJ1-1; D uncertain. Germline V gene data show CDR1 as SNHLY and CDR2 as FYNNEI. The CDR3 spans 12 residues. V gave up 4 bases and J gave up 6 bases, with 9 bases separating them. The DNA for the CDR3 is TGTGCCAGCAGTGCGGGGAGACCTGAAGCTTTCTTT. It translates to CASSAGRPEAFF.

This clonotype was detected many times. The chain uses TRBV27 and TRBJ1-6; D remains unclear. The CDR3 contains 14 residues. V lost 6 bases and J 5 bases, leaving 11 bases between the germline ends. The germline V gene has CDR1 MNHEY and CDR2 SMNVEV (reference sequence). CDR3 residues: CASRSVLDNSPLHF. For the CDR3, the DNA is TGTGCCAGCAGATCGGTTTTAGATAATTCACCCCTCCACTTT.

The genes are TRBV2 and TRBJ1-5; TRBD1 matches 8 bases. This CDR3 is built from 14 residues. After removal of 7 bases from V and 5 bases from J, the junction contained 7 bases not matched to a gene. Germline V gene lookup returns CDR1 SNHLY and CDR2 FYNNEI. The chain's CDR3 is CASTLQGEHQPQHF. The CDR3 bases are TGTGCCAGCACCCTACAGGGGGAGCATCAGCCCCAGCATTTT.

CDR3 coding DNA: TGTGCCACCAGTGATCCAGGGACAGGGGGCGAAGGGACCCAGTACTTC. Protein: CATSDPGTGGEGTQYF. V usage is TRBV24-1 and J usage is TRBJ2-5, with 12 bases fitting TRBD1. The CDR3 spans 16 residues. Germline assignment: CDR1 KGHDR and CDR2 SFDVKD. The junction had 8 bases not matched to a gene; V was cut back by 3 bases and J by 7 bases.

For the CDR3, the DNA is TGTGCCATCAGTGGTAGCAATCAGCCCCAGCATTTT. Translated, it gives CAISGSNQPQHF. The V call is TRBV10-3, the J call TRBJ1-5; D unclear. Germline values: CDR1 ENHRY, CDR2 SYGVKD. V gave up 4 bases and J gave up 0 bases, with 1 base separating them. The CDR3 sequence is 12 residues long.